What follows are 27 T cell receptor beta chains derived from one specimen sequenced in a study of chemoradiotherapy in HPV16-positive cancers. The data were produced by immunoSEQ multiplex PCR, yet TCRdb's version contains in-frame clones alone and is incomplete. The sample shows 3,000 to 4,000 clones, roughly 78% of them seen only once. The specimen comprised tumor tissue, sampled from a patient who underwent chemoradiotherapy. These receptors were collected from a human donor with HPV-associated anogenital cancer.

The chain links TRBV9 to TRBJ2-1; the match to TRBD2 covers 7 bases. V was clipped by 0 bases and J by 9 bases; unmatched bases: 6. The CDR3 runs 14 residues. Per the germline V gene, CDR1 is SGDLS and CDR2 is YYNGEE. DNA of the CDR3: TGTGCCAGCAGCGTAGAAGGGAGGGCGGGTGAGCAGTTCTTC. Its protein product is CASSVEGRAGEQFF.

The rearrangement joins TRBV5-6 to TRBJ2-1; 9 nucleotides match TRBD2. J lost 9 bases, V lost 4 bases, and 11 bases had no gene match. The CDR3 spans 15 residues. Germline CDR1 is SGHDT and CDR2 is YYEEEE. CDR3 sequence: CASSLDWREGTEQFF. Here the CDR3 DNA reads TGTGCCAGCAGCCTCGACTGGCGGGAGGGTACTGAGCAGTTCTTC.

This clone is a singleton in its sample. The chain links TRBV19 to TRBJ2-7, with D tentatively TRBD2 (5 bases). The CDR3 sequence is 14 residues long. The V end was cut by 6 bases, the J end by 1 base, with 13 bases between. CDR1 is LNHDA, CDR2 SQIVND, per germline (reference sequence). CDR3 in DNA: TGTGCCAGTAGCGTCCCCCGGGAATCCTACGAGCAGTACTTC. This translates into CASSVPRESYEQYF. Drawing the rest from reference TRBV19 and TRBJ2-7, the complete variable domain is DGGITQSPKYLFRKEGQNVTLSCEQNLNHDAMYWYRQDPGQGLRLIYYSQIVNDFQKGDIAEGYSVSREKKESFPLTVTSAQKNPTAFYLCASSVPRESYEQYFGPGTRLTVT.

This rearrangement joins TRBV5-1 to TRBJ2-3; 7 bases map to TRBD1. Germline CDR1 is SGHRS and CDR2 is YFSETQ. The CDR3 covers 17 residues. After removal of 0 bases from V and 6 bases from J, the junction contained 13 bases not matched to a gene. CDR3 nucleotide sequence: TGCGCCAGCAGCTTGGCTTATCTAGGGGGCGGCGAGGATACGCAGTATTTT. Amino acid sequence: CASSLAYLGGGEDTQYF.

The rearrangement joins TRBV9 to TRBJ1-2, with D maybe TRBD1 (6 bases). The CDR3 covers 15 residues. CDR1 is SGDLS and CDR2 is YYNGEE in the germline V gene. The germline V and J ends were trimmed by 0 bases and 8 bases, with 17 bases remaining between them. CDR3 sequence: CASSVEGRGIGGYTF. The DNA for the CDR3 is TGTGCCAGCAGCGTAGAAGGCAGGGGAATAGGCGGCTACACCTTC. The full variable domain, with the rest looked up from reference TRBV9 and TRBJ1-2, is DSGVTQTPKHLITATGQRVTLRCSPRSGDLSVYWYQQSLDQGLQFLIQYYNGEERAKGNILERFSAQQFPDLHSELNLSSLELGDSALYFCASSVEGRGIGGYTFGSGTRLTVV.

This clone is a singleton in its sample. The genes are TRBV5-4 and TRBJ1-2, with D unclear. The CDR3 length is 12 residues. The germline CDR1 and CDR2 sequences are SGHNT and YYREEE (reference sequence). V lost 8 bases, J lost 4 bases, and 12 bases lay in between. The chain's CDR3 is CARPGKTYGYTF. The DNA for the CDR3 is TGTGCCAGACCAGGAAAGACCTATGGCTACACCTTC.

The chain employs TRBV28 and TRBJ1-2, with 9 bases lining up with TRBD1. This CDR3 spans 14 amino acids. Germline CDR1 and CDR2: MDHEN and SYDVKM. Trimming took 3 bases from V and 7 from J; bases not matched to a gene: 6. In nucleotides, the CDR3 is TGTGCCAGCAGTTTCCCCGGACAGGGGACTGGCTACACCTTC. As protein: CASSFPGQGTGYTF.

The CDR3 DNA sequence: TGTGCCAGCAACCAAAGGGGCAATGAGCAGTTCTTC. Translating gives CASNQRGNEQFF. This chain uses TRBV28 with TRBJ2-1, with D possibly matching TRBD1 (5 bases). With 7 bases removed from V and 6 bases from J, the gap between germline ends came to 10 bases. Germline lookup yields CDR1 MDHEN and CDR2 SYDVKM. The CDR3 is 12 residues long.

This clone was detected once. J is TRBJ2-3 and V is TRBV5-1; D is undetermined. The V end was cut by 0 bases, the J end by 6 bases, with 14 bases between. The CDR3 has 15 amino acids. Germline V lookup: CDR1 SGHRS, CDR2 YFSETQ. CDR3 nucleotide sequence: TGCGCCAGCAGCTTGGGAGAGATACGTCCGGATACGCAGTATTTT. Residues: CASSLGEIRPDTQYF.

This chain connects TRBV27 to TRBJ1-2; a weak D match, TRBD1 (5 bases). Germline CDR1 is MNHEY and CDR2 is SMNVEV (reference sequence). The CDR3 is made up of 16 amino acids. The V end was cut by 2 bases, the J end by 4 bases, with 17 bases between. The CDR3, as DNA: TGTGCCAGCAGTTTAGAGGGCAGGGCCGATCTCTATGGCTACACCTTC. Its protein product is CASSLEGRADLYGYTF.

This chain connects TRBV2 to TRBJ1-4; TRBD1 matches 10 bases. This CDR3 spans 14 amino acids. The trim removed 5 bases at V and 6 bases at J, leaving 3 bases unmatched. CDR1 is SNHLY, CDR2 FYNNEI, per germline. In DNA, the CDR3 is TGTGCCAGCAGTAGACAGGGGGCTTATGAAAAACTGTTTTTT. Translating it yields CASSRQGAYEKLFF.

The V call is TRBV7-9, the J call TRBJ2-1; TRBD1 might be the D (5 bases). Germline CDR1 is SEHNR and CDR2 is FQNEAQ (reference sequence). CDR3 length: 16 amino acids. Deletions cut 5 bases from V and 7 bases from J, with 21 bases between. CDR3 region: CASSPGLVGVRNEQFF. Written as DNA, the CDR3 is TGTGCCAGCAGCCCCGGCCTTGTAGGGGTGAGGAATGAGCAGTTCTTC.

The rearrangement joins TRBV2 to TRBJ2-5; D is undetermined. The tail of the sequence fits TRBJ2-7 better, so the J call may be wrong. The CDR3 has 11 amino acids. Looked up from germline, CDR1 is SNHLY and CDR2 is FYNNEI. The CDR3 DNA reads as TGTGCCAGCAGTGAAAGGTACGAGCAGTACTTC. Its protein product is CASSERYEQYF.

For the CDR3, the DNA is TGTGCCAGCAGCTTGGGGACAGTTGTCTACGAGCAGTACTTC. This translates into CASSLGTVVYEQYF. The genes are TRBV5-6 and TRBJ2-7, with D tentatively TRBD1 (6 bases). Trimming removed 0 bases from V and 3 bases from J, with 10 bases in between. This CDR3 contains 14 residues. In germline, CDR1 is SGHDT, CDR2 YYEEEE.

V gene TRBV6-1 combines with J gene TRBJ2-7, with TRBD2 matching 10 bases. Germline V CDR1 and CDR2: MNHNS, SASEGT. This CDR3 has 14 residues. V dropped 7 bases and J dropped 3; count of bases not matched to a gene: 6. The CDR3 DNA sequence: TGTGCCAGCATCTGTCCTAGCGGGAGCTACGAGCAGTACTTC. This sequence encodes CASICPSGSYEQYF.

This clone showed up just a few times. The rearrangement links TRBV29-1 to TRBJ1-3; unclear D gene. Germline V gene sequence: CDR1 SQVTM, CDR2 ANQGSEA. The CDR3 extends over 13 amino acids. V was clipped by 8 bases and J by 0 bases, with 11 bases between them. CDR3 residues: CSTLEPSGNTIYF. In nucleotides, the CDR3 is TGCAGCACCCTGGAGCCCTCTGGAAACACCATATATTTT.

This chain connects TRBV20-1 to TRBJ2-1; D gene uncertain. The CDR3 length is 11 residues. Germline CDR1 DFQATT, CDR2 SNEGSKA (reference sequence). The germline V and J ends were trimmed by 3 bases and 10 bases, with 10 bases remaining between them. CDR3 bases: TGCAGTGCTAGCTTTGGGCGGGAGCAGTTCTTC. The encoded protein is CSASFGREQFF.

This clone was observed a handful of times. The V and J genes are TRBV28 and TRBJ1-5; D may be TRBD1 (5 bases). Trimming removed 5 bases at V and 7 bases at J, with 15 bases between. Germline V lookup: CDR1 MDHEN, CDR2 SYDVKM. This CDR3 has 14 residues. The chain's CDR3 is CASSQLGLEQPQHF. The CDR3 coding sequence is TGTGCCAGCAGTCAGCTGGGGCTTGAGCAGCCCCAGCATTTT. Variable domain in full (rest from reference TRBV28 and TRBJ1-5): DVKVTQSSRYLVKRTGEKVFLECVQDMDHENMFWYRQDPGLGLRLIYFSYDVKMKEKGDIPEGYSVSREKKERFSLILESASTNQTSMYLCASSQLGLEQPQHFGDGTRLSIL.

This chain links TRBV28 with TRBJ1-3; 7 nucleotides line up with TRBD1. The CDR3 spans 14 residues. V shed 7 bases and J 3 bases; nucleotides not matched to a gene: 6. In germline, CDR1 is MDHEN, CDR2 SYDVKM. CDR3 sequence reads: CASNTGQHGNTIYF. The CDR3 DNA follows: TGTGCCAGCAACACGGGACAGCATGGAAACACCATATATTTT.

This chain joins TRBV7-2 and TRBJ1-3; D is ambiguous. Between the trimmed V and J ends, which lost 1 base and 0 bases, there was a span of 10 bases. The CDR3 loop spans 16 amino acids. Germline CDR1 SGHTA, CDR2 FQGNSA. DNA for the CDR3: TGTGCCAGCAGCTTAGGGGCCCCGATCTCTGGAAACACCATATATTTT. The encoded protein is CASSLGAPISGNTIYF.

The chain employs TRBV28 and TRBJ1-3; no firm D call. The CDR3 has 14 amino acids. The V end lost 5 bases, the J end lost 4 bases, and 12 bases lay between the germline ends. Germline V gene data show CDR1 as MDHEN and CDR2 as SYDVKM. CDR3 coding DNA: TGTGCCAGCAGTATTAGTTCCCGAGGAAACACCATATATTTT. Its protein is CASSISSRGNTIYF.

The rearrangement links TRBV4-1 to TRBJ2-1; TRBD1 agrees at 8 bases. The CDR3 totals 16 residues. Germline-derived CDR1 and CDR2 are MGHRA and YSYEKL. J lost 9 bases, V lost 0 bases, and 10 bases had no gene match. The CDR3 bases are TGCGCCAGCAGCCAAGATGCACAGGGGGTAATGGGTGAGCAGTTCTTC. Translation gives CASSQDAQGVMGEQFF.

V gene TRBV4-2 combines with J gene TRBJ2-1; weak D call: TRBD2 (6 bases). Germline-derived CDR1 and CDR2 are LGHNA and YNFKEQ. Trimming removed 1 base from V and 8 bases from J, with 21 bases in between. The CDR3 runs 17 residues. In DNA form, the CDR3 reads TGTGCCAGCAGCCAAGGGAGGGGCGGGCCGTCGGGCGATGAGCAGTTCTTC. This sequence encodes CASSQGRGGPSGDEQFF.

This clone was counted only a few times. The V and J genes are TRBV7-9 and TRBJ2-7; D is unresolved. Trimming pared 6 bases from V and 6 bases from J, leaving 12 bases between. This CDR3 spans 12 amino acids. CDR1 SEHNR and CDR2 FQNEAQ come from the germline V gene (reference sequence). CDR3 bases: TGTGCCAGCAGTTTCCTAGGGCTCGAGCAGTACTTC. This translates into CASSFLGLEQYF.

V usage is TRBV5-6 and J usage is TRBJ1-1; no reliable D call. Germline V CDR1 and CDR2: SGHDT, YYEEEE. Between the trimmed V and J ends, which lost 4 bases and 6 bases, there was a span of 13 bases. The CDR3 loop spans 13 amino acids. DNA of the CDR3: TGTGCCAGCAGCCCTGAACGGTGGGCTGAAGCTTTCTTT. Translation gives CASSPERWAEAFF.

The chain joins TRBV5-1 to TRBJ2-7, with D perhaps matching TRBD2 (6 bases). CDR1 is SGHRS and CDR2 is YFSETQ in the germline V gene. The CDR3 spans 11 residues. Trimming pared 6 bases from V and 6 bases from J, leaving 10 bases between. This CDR3 is CASKEGPEQYF. DNA of the CDR3: TGCGCCAGCAAGGAGGGCCCCGAGCAGTACTTC.

This clone was seen only a few times. This sequence joins TRBV19 and TRBJ1-5, with TRBD1 identical over 11 bases. Trimming at V came to 3 bases and at J to 5 bases, leaving 3 bases not matched to a gene. This CDR3 has 15 amino acids. The germline CDR1 and CDR2 sequences are LNHDA and SQIVND (reference sequence). CDR3 region: CASSIRTGGHQPQHF. The CDR3 nucleotides read TGTGCCAGTAGTATTCGGACAGGGGGCCATCAGCCCCAGCATTTT.